This record covers a single T cell receptor (beta chain). It lacks a known antigen. The sample holds no much larger clone one base away, and base qualities are not on file. The CDR3 sequence holds 13 residues, the cysteine and phenylalanine included. Solely the CDR3 DNA is kept, with 39 bases framed from the first base. V is pared back by 6 bases and J by 7 bases, with 13 bases lying between the germline termini. The germline V gene yields MNHGY for CDR1 and SAAAGT for CDR2. Patients had primary melanoma that had been surgically resected and was considered potentially curable but at risk of metastatic recurrence. This record comes from a study of primary melanoma T cells and metastatic recurrence (dated by TCRdb to the early 2020s). Regarding the research as a whole: The cohort comprised around 180 primary melanomas of stage T2 to T4, with thickness greater than 1 mm. The study tested whether T-cell fraction and T-cell repertoire clonality in primary melanoma tumors predicted patient outcome. The T-cell fraction measured by TCR beta sequencing was compared against progression-free survival as the clinical outcome. Histopathological grading of tumor-infiltrating lymphocytes was compared with the T-cell fraction derived from sequencing. Results the study describes overall, beyond this receptor: The authors presented an effective T-cell-mediated antitumor response in primary melanoma only as a suggestion and not as a demonstrated mechanism. Reportedly, adding T-cell fraction to tumor thickness improved progression-free survival prediction more than adding any other histopathological variable did. Protection appeared to be conferred by a T-cell fraction above 20% regardless of ulceration status, mitotic rate or nodal disease. Progression-free survival was reportedly predicted by the tumor T-cell fraction independently of thickness, ulceration, mitotic rate and age.

The library was obtained by the immunoSEQ multiplex PCR assay. Primary melanoma tumor tissue was subjected to high-throughput sequencing of the T-cell receptor beta chain. Regarding the original processing steps: Repertoire analyses included TCRB CDR3 sharing between samples and the distribution of insertions and deletions. A gradient-boosted model ranked the predictive value of the T-cell fraction against histopathological variables. The immuneACCESS repertoire file appears here via TCRdb, limited to in-frame rearrangements. These files lack a portion of the clones; in checked studies, under half of the deficit traces to unresolved V genes, and the cause of the others is not known. The DNA was the basis for D and trimming; V, J and clone size are from that table. Present in this sample are hundreds of clones, more than 85% of which were seen just once. The ten largest account for approximately 9% of the sample.

The sequence was collected from a human donor with melanoma. The sequenced sample was melanoma tumor tissue. The sequence joins TRBV6-8 to TRBJ1-5; a tentative D match to TRBD1 spans 6 bases. The sequenced DNA is TGTGCCAGCAGCGACAGGTGGGACCAGCCCCAGCATTTT. This translates into CASSDRWDQPQHF.